The T cell receptor (beta chain) described here comes from a study of early T cells in non-severe SARS-CoV-2 infection. CDR1 is KGHSH, CDR2 LQKENI, per germline. Trimming cost V 3 bases and J 6 bases, with 9 bases left between them. The CDR3 spans 13 residues. TCRdb fed the 5' RACE reads into MiXCR, producing one record per CDR3 protein. The sample holds about 69,000 distinct CDR3 sequences, roughly 8.7% seen once. This clonotype occurred many times. The rearrangement joins TRBV18 to TRBJ1-5, with TRBD1 as a possible D gene (5 bases). The source of this sequence is an adult who was a healthcare worker with PCR-confirmed SARS-CoV-2 infection or an uninfected control (not recorded which). The material sequenced was whole blood. The CDR3 reads CASSPGGGQPQHF. CDR3 bases: TGTGCCAGCTCACCCGGGGGTGGTCAGCCCCAGCATTTT.